Listed below are T cell receptor beta chains from one sample, sequenced in a study of control samples from healthy donors and cancer patients. Using immunoSEQ multiplex PCR, the repertoire was profiled, and TCRdb retains in-frame clones only, with some absent. Here the sample spans roughly 70,000 clones, about 94% being singletons. The specimen sequenced was blood. These TCRs come from a young woman in good health. CDR3s include the opening cysteine and the closing phenylalanine or tryptophan.

V	J	CDR3
TRBV7-8	TRBJ2-1	CASSLEADSSYNEQFF
TRBV7-9	TRBJ2-7	CASSAPQGLQSYEQYF
TRBV2	TRBJ2-1	CASRTPRVAREEQFF
TRBV11-3	TRBJ1-6	CASSSQTGSSYNSPLHF
TRBV7-9	TRBJ1-4	CASRRTGLPNEKLFF
TRBV6-5	TRBJ2-1	CASSPTRGQVNEQFF
TRBV6-1	TRBJ1-5	CASSEARVLSQPQHF
TRBV25-1	TRBJ1-2	CASSAGGASSYGYTF
TRBV24-1	TRBJ2-1	CATSEVSTYGRNEQFF
TRBV3-1/TRBV3-2	TRBJ1-1	CASTLTWGDTEAFF
TRBV7-9	TRBJ1-1	CASSLEQMGTEAFF
TRBV28	TRBJ1-1	CASSHHRVGTEAFF
TRBV6-5	TRBJ2-5	CASSPRGPPGETQYF
TRBV7-2	TRBJ1-2	CASSSYRGYGYTF
TRBV10-1	TRBJ2-3	CASSPGSGGGTDTQYF
TRBV30	TRBJ2-5	CAWSPNRQETQYF
TRBV5-3	TRBJ1-6	CARSLNGRSSYNSPLHF
TRBV19	TRBJ1-1	CATADGLNTEAFF
TRBV2	TRBJ2-3	CASSGSLTDTQYF
TRBV11-3	TRBJ1-2	CASSRAGYGYTF
TRBV27	TRBJ1-1	CASSFRGTEAFF
TRBV5-5	TRBJ1-2	CASSLWTENYGYTF
TRBV20-1	TRBJ2-2	CSASGASNTGELFF
TRBV3-1/TRBV3-2	TRBJ1-4	CASSQENRRLFF
TRBV5-5	TRBJ1-1	CASSLDDRSRTEAFF
TRBV25-1	TRBJ1-2	CASSPTGVNYGYTF
TRBV2	TRBJ2-3	CASALAGVTDTQYF
TRBV4-1	TRBJ1-4	CASSLWTGKLFF
TRBV12-3/TRBV12-4	TRBJ2-3	CASREADTQYF
TRBV30	TRBJ1-5	CAWSVGKYSNQPQHF
TRBV2	TRBJ1-4	CASGGDGGHEKLFF
TRBV2	TRBJ2-3	CASRDPLAGFTPSTDTQYF
TRBV28	TRBJ2-7	CASRTEGEEYF
TRBV3-1/TRBV3-2	TRBJ1-2	CASSQAGQTNYGYTF
TRBV12-3/TRBV12-4	TRBJ2-3	CASSFDGFYTQYF
TRBV4-2	TRBJ2-4	CASSQDQQSQNIQYF
TRBV7-9	TRBJ1-5	CASSLVGQHQPQHF
TRBV3-1/TRBV3-2	TRBJ1-3	CASSQLGGNTIYF
TRBV4-2	TRBJ1-5	CASSRPGPRRQPQHF
TRBV10-3	TRBJ2-4	CAIKFALGRSKNIQYF
TRBV28	TRBJ2-5	CASSPPTTGEETQYF
TRBV9	TRBJ2-3	CASSVGTSGGAADTQYF
TRBV18	TRBJ1-5	CASSPGQRYSNQPQHF
TRBV3-1/TRBV3-2	TRBJ2-4	CASSQGGRMDIQYF
TRBV9	TRBJ1-6	CASSVEWGEGSPLHF
TRBV5-4	TRBJ2-5	CASSPGRSETQYF
TRBV5-6	TRBJ1-1	CASTLGGGSTEAFF